Shown below are 25 T cell receptor beta chains from a single sample sequenced in a study of blood T cell repertoires in COVID-19. Libraries were prepared by immunoSEQ multiplex PCR; TCRdb keeps only in-frame clonotypes and omits some of them. Altogether roughly 250,000 clones are present, about four fifths being singletons, with the ten largest covering roughly 9.4%. Sequencing was carried out using peripheral blood. The receptors here all came from a man between 40 and 49 years old with active or convalescent COVID-19.

This chain links TRBV6-5 with TRBJ1-4; 8 bases are shared with TRBD1. The ends lost 7 bases at V and 5 bases at J; junction bases unmatched: 9. Germline V gives CDR1 MNHEY, CDR2 SVGAGI. The CDR3 extends over 15 amino acids. The CDR3 is CASIVQGAGNEKLFF. The CDR3 nucleotides read TGTGCCAGCATTGTCCAGGGGGCTGGAAATGAAAAACTGTTTTTT.

As to this clone: The same CDR3 can be traced to other DNA sequences in this sample. The chain employs TRBV6-6 and TRBJ1-1; D might be TRBD1 (5 bases). The germline V and J ends were trimmed by 6 bases and 0 bases, with 8 bases remaining between them. This CDR3 is built from 13 residues. Germline V gene sequence: CDR1 MNHNY, CDR2 SVGAGI (reference sequence). CDR3 DNA sequence: TGTGCCAGCAGGCAAGGGGTGAACACTGAAGCTTTCTTT. This codes for CASRQGVNTEAFF.

V gene TRBV30 combines with J gene TRBJ1-1; possible D gene TRBD1, 5 bases. The ends were cut back, 0 bases at V and 12 bases at J, with 14 bases in the middle. The germline gives CDR1 GTSNPN, CDR2 SVGIG (reference sequence). This CDR3 contains 12 residues. CDR3 in DNA: TGTGCCTGGAGTGTAGGTTCGGACATTTCTTTCTTT. Amino acids: CAWSVGSDISFF. The full variable domain, rest sourced from reference TRBV30 and TRBJ1-1, is SQTIHQWPATLVQPVGSPLSLECTVEGTSNPNLYWYRQAAGRGLQLLFYSVGIGQISSEVPQNLSASRPQDRQFILSSKKLLLSDSGFYLCAWSVGSDISFFGQGTRLTVV.

The chain carries TRBV4-3 and TRBJ1-1; TRBD1 matches at 7 bases. The CDR3 covers 15 residues. Trimming removed 3 bases from V and 4 bases from J; junction bases left unmatched: 8. The germline gives CDR1 LGHNA, CDR2 YSLEER. CDR3 nucleotide sequence: TGCGCCAGCAGCCAGCCTGACAGGGACGGCACTGAAGCTTTCTTT. It specifies CASSQPDRDGTEAFF.

This clone was counted only a few times. The chain employs TRBV5-1 and TRBJ1-1; 7 bases align to TRBD1. The J segment lost 1 base and the V segment lost 1 base, leaving 4 bases of the junction unmatched. The V gene's germline CDR1 is SGHRS and CDR2 YFSETQ. CDR3 size: 15 residues. The CDR3 DNA reads TGCGCCAGCAGCTTGACAGGGGCGAGGAACACTGAAGCTTTCTTT. Translated: CASSLTGARNTEAFF.

This chain links TRBV27 with TRBJ2-2, with TRBD2 matching 9 bases. V lost 5 bases, J lost 3 bases, and 4 bases stayed unmatched. The length of the CDR3 is 15 residues. Germline assignment: CDR1 MNHEY and CDR2 SMNVEV (reference sequence). The CDR3 sequence: CASSLAGKYTGELFF. In DNA, the CDR3 is TGTGCCAGCAGTCTAGCGGGAAAGTACACCGGGGAGCTGTTTTTT.

The chain combines TRBV29-1 with TRBJ2-3, with TRBD2 identical over 11 bases. V dropped 4 bases and J dropped 2; count of bases not matched to a gene: 17. Looked up from germline, CDR1 is SQVTM and CDR2 is ANQGSEA. This CDR3 is built from 19 residues. The CDR3 here is CSVVVLAGGKRFLTDTQYF. The CDR3 nucleotides read TGCAGCGTTGTAGTCCTAGCGGGGGGAAAGAGGTTCCTCACAGATACGCAGTATTTT.

The rearrangement uses TRBV27 and TRBJ1-2; 9 bases are shared with TRBD1. From germline, CDR1 is MNHEY and CDR2 SMNVEV (reference sequence). The CDR3 totals 17 residues. V dropped 4 bases and J dropped 2; count of bases not matched to a gene: 11. The CDR3 bases are TGTGCCAGCAGTTCCCACCCTCCGGGACAGGGAAACTATGGCTACACCTTC. Encoded protein: CASSSHPPGQGNYGYTF.

J is TRBJ2-1 and V is TRBV9; D is possibly TRBD2 (6 bases). The CDR3 extends over 17 amino acids. V lost 3 bases to trimming and J lost 4 bases, with 20 bases between them. CDR1 and CDR2 (germline): SGDLS, YYNGEE. Here the CDR3 reads CASSASKLSGGYNEQFF. Here the CDR3 DNA reads TGTGCCAGCAGCGCTTCCAAACTTAGCGGCGGATACAATGAGCAGTTCTTC.

V usage is TRBV7-2 and J usage is TRBJ2-3, with a tentative D call TRBD1 (5 bases). There are 14 residues in the CDR3. The V gene lost 6 bases and the J gene lost 0 bases, with 10 bases spanning the gap. In germline, CDR1 is SGHTA, CDR2 FQGNSA. CDR3 sequence: CASRAPGSTDTQYF. CDR3 sequence (DNA): TGTGCCAGCAGGGCCCCAGGGAGCACAGATACGCAGTATTTT.

The J gene is TRBJ2-5, the V gene TRBV19, with 10 nucleotides matching TRBD1. The germline CDR1 and CDR2 sequences are LNHDA and SQIVND (reference sequence). The CDR3 length is 14 residues. Trimming at V came to 8 bases and at J to 5 bases, leaving 8 bases not matched to a gene. The CDR3 reads CASGTGQGGETQYF. The CDR3 DNA sequence: TGTGCCAGTGGTACTGGACAGGGGGGTGAGACCCAGTACTTC.

This chain connects TRBV6-6 to TRBJ2-3, with D possibly being TRBD2 (6 bases). Germline V gives CDR1 MNHNY, CDR2 SVGAGI (reference sequence). The CDR3 runs 14 residues. Trimming left V 6 bases short and J 4 bases short, with 14 bases between. This CDR3 reads CASRTRGQADTQYF. In DNA form, the CDR3 reads TGTGCCAGCAGGACTAGAGGTCAGGCAGATACGCAGTATTTT.

This chain uses TRBV24-1 with TRBJ1-5, with D unclear. Germline V gene lookup returns CDR1 KGHDR and CDR2 SFDVKD. V lost 9 bases and J 0 bases, leaving 8 bases between the germline ends. There are 13 residues in the CDR3. In DNA form, the CDR3 reads TGTGCCACCGCGGGGAATAGCAATCAGCCCCAGCATTTT. This sequence encodes CATAGNSNQPQHF.

This rearrangement joins TRBV28 to TRBJ1-5, with D tentatively TRBD1 (6 bases). V dropped 7 bases and J dropped 6 bases, with 19 bases sitting between them. This CDR3 region has 15 residues. Germline CDR1 reads MDHEN; CDR2 reads SYDVKM. CDR3 amino acids: CASTSGGGQSQPQHF. The CDR3, as DNA: TGTGCCAGCACCTCTGGCGGGGGGCAGAGTCAGCCCCAGCATTTT.

In this sample, this clone turned up a few times. This chain uses TRBV4-1 with TRBJ2-1, with TRBD1 identical over 10 bases. V was clipped by 4 bases and J by 2 bases; unmatched bases: 5. The CDR3 covers 16 residues. Germline CDR1 is MGHRA and CDR2 is YSYEKL. The CDR3 sequence is CASSLRTGGTYNEQFF. CDR3 sequence (DNA): TGCGCCAGCAGCCTACGGACAGGGGGAACCTACAATGAGCAGTTCTTC.

This clone has just a few counts. The chain recombines TRBV2 with TRBJ2-3; TRBD2 matches at 8 bases. The germline V gene encodes CDR1 SNHLY and CDR2 FYNNEI. With V trimmed by 6 bases and J by 1 base, 6 bases remained unmatched. The CDR3 is 15 amino acids. The CDR3 bases are TGTGCCAGCAGCTGGTCGGGAGGGGGCACAGATACGCAGTATTTT. Its protein product is CASSWSGGGTDTQYF.

V gene TRBV10-3 combines with J gene TRBJ2-7; perhaps TRBD2 as D (6 bases). Trimming removed 3 bases from V and 2 bases from J, with 23 bases in between. Per germline, CDR1 ENHRY and CDR2 SYGVKD. This CDR3 region has 18 residues. CDR3 protein: CAISEPTSGLSSTYEQYF. The CDR3 DNA is TGTGCCATCAGTGAACCGACCTCGGGACTTAGTTCGACCTACGAGCAGTACTTC.

The chain links TRBV24-1 to TRBJ1-5, with D perhaps matching TRBD1 (6 bases). The CDR3 is 18 amino acids. Germline V gene lookup returns CDR1 KGHDR and CDR2 SFDVKD. Trimming removed 4 bases from V and 0 bases from J, with 18 bases in between. DNA for the CDR3: TGTGCCACCAGTGACTCGACAGGACTCTTATATAGCAATCAGCCCCAGCATTTT. It translates to CATSDSTGLLYSNQPQHF.

This chain uses TRBV30 with TRBJ2-3; 7 bases match TRBD1. Germline CDR1 is GTSNPN and CDR2 is SVGIG (reference sequence). The CDR3 consists of 13 residues. The CDR3 loop reads CALAGTDTDTQYF. The CDR3 nucleotides read TGTGCGCTAGCCGGGACAGACACAGATACGCAGTATTTT.

The V gene is TRBV12-5, the J gene TRBJ1-5; 8 positions agree with TRBD1. Looked up from germline, CDR1 is LGHNT and CDR2 is FRNRAP. The V segment lost 7 bases and the J segment 4 bases; nucleotides outside the gene matches: 9. This CDR3 spans 15 amino acids. The CDR3 protein is CASAHGQGRNQPQHF. The CDR3 DNA is TGTGCTAGTGCCCACGGACAGGGCAGGAATCAGCCCCAGCATTTT.

This sequence joins TRBV30 and TRBJ1-4; 7 bases agree with TRBD1. CDR3 size: 14 residues. V was pared by 6 bases and J by 0 bases, with 4 bases of the junction left unmatched. Germline V gene lookup returns CDR1 GTSNPN and CDR2 SVGIG (reference sequence). The chain's CDR3 is CACDREATNEKLFF. The DNA for the CDR3 is TGTGCCTGTGACAGGGAAGCAACTAATGAAAAACTGTTTTTT.

V is TRBV30 and J is TRBJ1-1; 7 bases fit TRBD1. CDR1 and CDR2 from the germline V gene are GTSNPN and SVGIG (reference sequence). With V trimmed by 3 bases and J by 6 bases, 4 bases remained unmatched. This CDR3 is built from 12 residues. The CDR3 reads CAWSRGGSEAFF. In DNA form, the CDR3 reads TGTGCCTGGAGCCGAGGGGGCTCTGAAGCTTTCTTT.

V and J are TRBV28 and TRBJ2-3; D possibly corresponds to TRBD2 (5 bases). Trimming shortened V by 5 bases and J by 1 base, and 13 bases separated the two germline ends. The CDR3 consists of 15 residues. From germline, CDR1 is MDHEN and CDR2 SYDVKM. For the CDR3, the DNA is TGTGCCAGCAGTGGGAGCGGAGGCGGCACAGATACGCAGTATTTT. It yields the protein CASSGSGGGTDTQYF. Supplemented by reference TRBV28 and TRBJ2-3, the full variable domain reads DVKVTQSSRYLVKRTGEKVFLECVQDMDHENMFWYRQDPGLGLRLIYFSYDVKMKEKGDIPEGYSVSREKKERFSLILESASTNQTSMYLCASSGSGGGTDTQYFGPGTRLTVL.

CDR3 in DNA: TGTGCCAGCAGCACAGGACAGGGGAATAATTCACCCCTCCACTTT. Residues: CASSTGQGNNSPLHF. The gene calls are TRBV9 and TRBJ1-6; 9 bases are shared with TRBD1. From germline, CDR1 is SGDLS and CDR2 YYNGEE. CDR3 length: 15 residues. V lost 4 bases, J lost 5 bases, and 4 bases stayed unmatched.

The chain is built from TRBV4-1 and TRBJ1-1, with TRBD1 as a possible D gene (6 bases). The germline CDR1 and CDR2 sequences are MGHRA and YSYEKL. This CDR3 spans 13 amino acids. Trimming stripped 1 base from V and 10 bases from J, with 13 bases between. CDR3 loop: CASSQATSDRAFF. CDR3 bases: TGCGCCAGCAGCCAAGCCACATCGGACAGAGCTTTCTTT.